This TCR beta chain emerged from a study of T-cell memory formation after mild COVID-19. Study findings and constraints: Researchers found some responding clones in pre-infection memory, a sign that cross-reactive memory joined. Among CD4+ contracting clones, most were CM and EM, and CD8+ ones EMRA. Balance between CD4 and CD8 was seen in clones contracting day 15 to 85, and a CD4+ lean was seen in later expanders.

cDNA libraries for TCR alpha and TCR beta, carrying sample barcodes and UMIs, came from 5'RACE with constant-segment primers. TCRdb re-called the 5' RACE reads with MiXCR, one entry per CDR3 protein. The sample gives around 210,000 distinct CDR3 sequences, approximately 10% of which show up once; 3.5% to 4% is in the top ten. This clonotype was detected ten times or more. Its cognate antigen is unknown. Trimming removed 5 bases from V and 6 bases from J, with 12 bases in between. Germline values: CDR1 SGHTA, CDR2 FQGNSA. The CDR3 consists of 13 residues. The V and J genes are TRBV7-2 and TRBJ2-3; no reliable D call. Sample: PBMCs or a T cell subset sorted from them (not recorded which). This TCR came from a man younger than 30 who had mild COVID-19 (a few samples of this study predate the infection). Cell type and time point are not known. CDR3 sequence: CASSPYPLDTQYF. The CDR3 DNA follows: TGTGCCAGCAGCCCCTACCCCCTGGATACGCAGTATTTT.